These 23 T cell receptor beta chains share one sample of origin, sequenced in a study of cytomegalovirus exposure and HLA in healthy donors. PCR involved 60 Vbeta and 13 Jbeta primers. TCRdb keeps only in-frame clones here, not all; method: immunoSEQ multiplex PCR. This sample contains roughly 84,000 clones. The sample was PBMCs. These receptors were obtained from a man aged 50-59 years in good health and CMV-seronegative.

The chain is built from TRBV6-6 and TRBJ1-2; 8 bases match TRBD1. Germline V gene sequence: CDR1 MNHNY, CDR2 SVGAGI (reference sequence). The CDR3 contains 14 residues. V lost 2 bases, J lost 7 bases, and 6 bases stayed unmatched. The CDR3 is CASSYVQGASGYTF. Written as DNA, the CDR3 is TGTGCCAGCAGTTACGTTCAGGGGGCGTCTGGCTACACCTTC.

This sequence joins TRBV7-9 and TRBJ1-5; D gene ambiguous. The CDR3 is made up of 13 amino acids. The V gene lost 2 bases and the J gene lost 2 bases, with 4 bases spanning the gap. CDR1 is SEHNR, CDR2 FQNEAQ, per germline (reference sequence). The DNA of the CDR3 is TGTGCCAGCAGCTTACGTGGCAATCAGCCCCAGCATTTT. Translation gives CASSLRGNQPQHF.

The rearrangement uses TRBV18 and TRBJ1-6; 7 bases fit TRBD1. After removal of 4 bases from V and 5 bases from J, the junction contained 5 bases not matched to a gene. CDR3 length: 15 residues. Germline V gene lookup returns CDR1 KGHSH and CDR2 LQKENI. Written as DNA, the CDR3 is TGTGCCAGCTCACTCTCGGGACAGAATAATTCACCCCTCCACTTT. This encodes CASSLSGQNNSPLHF.

This sequence joins TRBV5-1 and TRBJ2-2; 7 positions match TRBD1. Germline V gene lookup returns CDR1 SGHRS and CDR2 YFSETQ. J gave up 4 bases and V 0 bases, and 9 bases lay outside the gene matches. This CDR3 comprises 17 residues. This CDR3 reads CASSLDSLAGGTGELFF. CDR3 nucleotide sequence: TGCGCCAGCAGCTTGGACTCATTGGCAGGGGGCACCGGGGAGCTGTTTTTT.

The chain couples TRBV25-1 to TRBJ1-5, with 9 bases aligning to TRBD1. Trimming removed 5 bases from V and 7 bases from J; junction bases left unmatched: 6. Looked up from germline, CDR1 is MGHDK and CDR2 is SYGVNS. The CDR3 has 14 amino acids. The CDR3: CASSPQGAWQPQHF. As DNA, the CDR3 is TGTGCCAGCAGTCCACAGGGGGCCTGGCAGCCCCAGCATTTT.

V is TRBV25-1 and J is TRBJ2-5; the D is unclear. The tail of the sequence fits TRBJ2-7 better, so the J call may be wrong. The CDR3 has 15 residues. Per germline, CDR1 MGHDK and CDR2 SYGVNS. The CDR3 nucleotides are TGTGCCAGCAGTGAGAGCTTGGAGAGCTCCTACGAGCAGTACTTC. Amino acid sequence: CASSESLESSYEQYF.

The chain uses TRBV18 and TRBJ1-1; a possible D gene is TRBD1 (6 bases). CDR3 size: 15 residues. V lost 2 bases, J lost 1 base, and 11 bases lay in between. Germline V gives CDR1 KGHSH, CDR2 LQKENI. The CDR3 protein is CASSPRSGENTEAFF. The CDR3, as DNA: TGTGCCAGCTCACCAAGGTCAGGGGAGAACACTGAAGCTTTCTTT.

J is TRBJ2-1 and V is TRBV6-1; 8 nucleotides agree with TRBD2. The CDR3 is 18 residues long. In germline, CDR1 is MNHNS, CDR2 SASEGT. J lost 5 bases, V lost 0 bases, and 12 bases had no gene match. The CDR3 bases are TGTGCCAGCAGTGAAGCGCTTTGGGCGGGGGGCCTCCACAATGAGCAGTTCTTC. It is translated as CASSEALWAGGLHNEQFF.

This chain connects TRBV5-8 to TRBJ1-5, with 7 bases that match TRBD1. The CDR3 loop spans 14 amino acids. V gave up 3 bases and J gave up 8 bases; unmatched junction bases: 8. The germline V gene encodes CDR1 SGHTS and CDR2 YDEGEE. CDR3 in amino acids: CASSSGQVAKPQHF. DNA of the CDR3: TGTGCCAGCAGCTCTGGACAGGTGGCCAAGCCCCAGCATTTT. Supplemented by reference TRBV5-8 and TRBJ1-5, the full variable domain reads EAGVTQSPTHLIKTRGQQATLRCSPISGHTSVYWYQQALGLGLQFLLWYDEGEERNRGNFPPRFSGRQFPNYSSELNVNALELEDSALYLCASSSGQVAKPQHFGDGTRLSIL.

This chain connects TRBV2 to TRBJ1-1; the match to TRBD1 covers 7 bases. Germline values: CDR1 SNHLY, CDR2 FYNNEI. V was clipped by 6 bases and J by 4 bases; unmatched bases: 5. This CDR3 region has 13 residues. The CDR3 here is CASREDRSTEAFF. The CDR3 bases are TGTGCCAGCAGGGAGGACAGGTCCACTGAAGCTTTCTTT.

V is TRBV19 and J is TRBJ1-1, with TRBD1 matching 8 bases. This CDR3 has 16 residues. V lost 9 bases and J lost 3; bases outside the gene matches: 15. Germline lookup yields CDR1 LNHDA and CDR2 SQIVND (reference sequence). CDR3 amino acids: CASYTGQGVGYTEAFF. As DNA, the CDR3 is TGTGCCAGCTATACTGGACAGGGAGTTGGATACACTGAAGCTTTCTTT.

The chain recombines TRBV4-2 with TRBJ2-1; D is undetermined. The V end was cut by 2 bases, the J end by 5 bases, with 13 bases between. Germline lookup yields CDR1 LGHNA and CDR2 YNFKEQ. The CDR3 extends over 15 amino acids. The CDR3 loop reads CASSQQRRSDNEQFF. The CDR3, as DNA: TGTGCCAGCAGCCAACAGCGACGGAGCGACAATGAGCAGTTCTTC.

This chain connects TRBV5-1 to TRBJ2-1, with 7 bases identical to TRBD2. Germline CDR1 is SGHRS and CDR2 is YFSETQ. The CDR3 extends over 13 amino acids. J gave up 8 bases and V 7 bases, and 9 bases lay outside the gene matches. The CDR3 reads CASRRTSWDEQFF. Here the CDR3 DNA reads TGCGCCAGCCGCCGGACTAGTTGGGATGAGCAGTTCTTC.

This chain joins TRBV7-3 and TRBJ1-2, with 9 bases aligning to TRBD1. The CDR3 consists of 16 residues. V lost 4 bases, J lost 4 bases, and 10 bases stayed unmatched. In germline, CDR1 is SGHTA, CDR2 FQGTGA. CDR3 nucleotide sequence: TGTGCCAGCAGCTCACCGGGACAGGGAAGCGGCTATGGCTACACCTTC. Its translation is CASSSPGQGSGYGYTF.

The chain is built from TRBV5-6 and TRBJ1-3, with a tentative D call TRBD1 (6 bases). CDR3 length: 15 residues. Germline CDR1 and CDR2: SGHDT and YYEEEE. V shed 4 bases and J shed 0 bases, with 11 bases lying between them. This chain's CDR3 is CASSLGTISGNTIYF. In DNA form, the CDR3 reads TGTGCCAGCAGCCTCGGGACAATCTCTGGAAACACCATATATTTT.

The rearrangement links TRBV7-3 to TRBJ1-1, with D maybe TRBD1 (5 bases). Trimming left V 4 bases short and J 1 base short, with 7 bases between. The CDR3 consists of 13 residues. Germline lookup yields CDR1 SGHTA and CDR2 FQGTGA. CDR3 sequence: CASSYDRNTEAFF. The CDR3 nucleotides are TGTGCCAGCAGCTATGACAGGAACACTGAAGCTTTCTTT. The variable domain in full, completed from reference TRBV7-3 and TRBJ1-1, reads GAGVSQTPSNKVTEKGKYVELRCDPISGHTALYWYRQSLGQGPEFLIYFQGTGAADDSGLPNDRFFAVRPEGSVSTLKIQRTERGDSAVYLCASSYDRNTEAFFGQGTRLTVV.

The V gene is TRBV10-3, the J gene TRBJ2-6, with a weak D call TRBD1 (6 bases). Trimming stripped 10 bases from V and 0 bases from J, with 13 bases between. Germline V CDR1 and CDR2: ENHRY, SYGVKD. The CDR3 loop spans 15 amino acids. The CDR3 DNA sequence: TGTGCCACCGGGACATTTCCCTCTGGGGCCAACGTCCTGACTTTC. As protein: CATGTFPSGANVLTF.

The rearrangement joins TRBV5-1 to TRBJ2-5, with TRBD2 matching over 12 bases. Per germline, CDR1 SGHRS and CDR2 YFSETQ. CDR3 size: 16 residues. The ends lost 0 bases at V and 5 bases at J; junction bases unmatched: 5. The CDR3, as DNA: TGCGCCAGCAGCTTGGGCTCTAGCGGGGGGGCGGAGACCCAGTACTTC. It specifies CASSLGSSGGAETQYF.

The chain has TRBV2 and TRBJ1-1; tentative D call: TRBD1 (5 bases). The CDR3 totals 12 residues. The V end lost 4 bases, the J end lost 3 bases, and 6 bases lay between the germline ends. Germline CDR1 reads SNHLY; CDR2 reads FYNNEI. The DNA for the CDR3 is TGTGCCAGCAGTGGACAGCACACTGAAGCTTTCTTT. Protein product: CASSGQHTEAFF.

The chain carries TRBV10-1 and TRBJ2-3; 7 positions agree with TRBD2. The CDR3 spans 15 residues. The J segment lost 5 bases and the V segment lost 4 bases, leaving 9 bases of the junction unmatched. CDR1 is WNHNN, CDR2 SYGVQD, per germline (reference sequence). CDR3 nucleotides: TGCGCCAGCAGTGGTGGGGCTAGCGGTGAAGATACGCAGTATTTT. This translates into CASSGGASGEDTQYF.

This chain links TRBV6-5 with TRBJ2-2; maybe TRBD2 (5 bases). The V gene's germline CDR1 is MNHEY and CDR2 SVGAGI. The CDR3 contains 13 residues. Trimming left V 2 bases short and J 7 bases short, with 8 bases between. DNA for the CDR3: TGTGCCAGCAGTTACAGGGAGCGCGGGGAGCTGTTTTTT. Translated: CASSYRERGELFF.

The chain is built from TRBV6-1 and TRBJ1-6, with 10 bases aligning to TRBD1. Germline V CDR1 and CDR2: MNHNS, SASEGT. The length of the CDR3 is 15 residues. After removal of 11 bases from V and 6 bases from J, the junction contained 10 bases not matched to a gene. The CDR3 here is CAGRQGALGNSPLHF. CDR3 coding DNA: TGTGCCGGTCGACAGGGGGCGCTGGGTAATTCACCCCTCCACTTT.

The chain recombines TRBV27 with TRBJ1-5, with D possibly TRBD1 on 5 matching bases. Trimming shortened V by 5 bases and J by 0 bases, and 14 bases separated the two germline ends. Germline CDR1 reads MNHEY; CDR2 reads SMNVEV (reference sequence). CDR3 length equals 16 residues. The CDR3 loop reads CASSPSPGLSNQPQHF. For the CDR3, the DNA is TGTGCCAGCAGTCCGAGTCCGGGACTTAGCAATCAGCCCCAGCATTTT.